This T cell receptor beta chain comes out of a study of early T cells in non-severe SARS-CoV-2 infection. In its sample, this clonotype was seen a few times. An end of the junction does not agree with germline; a read error may underlie this. TCRdb itself ran the 5' RACE reads through MiXCR, one entry per CDR3 protein. Found here are 45,000 to 70,000 distinct CDR3 sequences, about 7.6% of them singletons; the top ten hold over 9.5%. This TCR came from an adult who was a healthcare worker with PCR-confirmed SARS-CoV-2 infection or an uninfected control (not recorded which). This specimen consisted of whole blood, obtained at baseline.

Written as DNA, the CDR3 is TGCGCCAGCAGCCAAGATCCGGTCTCCCACGAGCAGTACTTC. Its translation is CASSQDPVSHEQYF. The V gene is TRBV4-1, the J gene TRBJ2-7; D remains unclear. The CDR3 loop spans 14 amino acids. From germline, CDR1 is MGHRA and CDR2 YSYEKL.